The entry that follows covers one T cell receptor beta chain sequence. This entry comes from a study of blood T cell repertoires in COVID-19. In the study overall: Specimens from acute and convalescent COVID-19 originated in the United States, Italy and Spain.

CDR3 length: 15 residues. Germline V gene data show CDR1 as KGHDR and CDR2 as SFDVKD. Unmatched junction bases numbered 9, after V lost 4 bases and J lost 6 bases. The method was immunoSEQ multiplex PCR; TCRdb's version includes in-frame clones alone and lacks a portion of them. Found here are more than 300,000 clones, roughly nine tenths of them singletons; the top ten hold 5% to 7.5%. The sequence derives from a man aged 18 to 35 who had recovered from COVID-19. The sequencing input was peripheral blood. This chain joins TRBV24-1 and TRBJ2-7, with TRBD1 matching over 9 bases. The CDR3 reads CATSDGRTGGGEQYF. CDR3 sequence (DNA): TGTGCCACCAGTGACGGGCGCACAGGGGGCGGCGAGCAGTACTTC.